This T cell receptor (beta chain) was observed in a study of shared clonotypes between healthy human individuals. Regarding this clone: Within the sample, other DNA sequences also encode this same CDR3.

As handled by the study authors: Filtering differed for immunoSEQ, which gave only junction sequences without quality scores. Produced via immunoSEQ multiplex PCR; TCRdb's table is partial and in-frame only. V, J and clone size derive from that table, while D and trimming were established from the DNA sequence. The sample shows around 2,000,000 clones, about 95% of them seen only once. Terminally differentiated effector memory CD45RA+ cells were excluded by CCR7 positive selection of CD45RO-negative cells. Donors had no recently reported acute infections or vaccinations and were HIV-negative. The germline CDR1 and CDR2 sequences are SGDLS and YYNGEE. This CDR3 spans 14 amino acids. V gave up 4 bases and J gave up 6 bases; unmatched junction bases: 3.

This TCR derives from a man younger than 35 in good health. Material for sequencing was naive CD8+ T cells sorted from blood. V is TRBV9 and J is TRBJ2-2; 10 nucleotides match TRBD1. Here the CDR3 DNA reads TGTGCCAGCAGCCCTGGGACAGGGGCCGGGGAGCTGTTTTTT. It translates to CASSPGTGAGELFF.